The sequence of this TCR beta chain was determined in a study of blood T cell repertoires in COVID-19. Study-wide context: COVID-19 samples, acute and convalescent, were from the United States, Italy and Spain. T cells, B-cell-depleted T cells, or PBMCs supplied cDNA or gDNA.

In the original workflow: Reference gene primer amplification gave nucleated cell count estimates. Produced via immunoSEQ multiplex PCR; TCRdb's table is partial and in-frame only. V and J calls and clone size are given by that table; D and trimming were obtained from the DNA. Of over 85,000 clones detected, around 90% appear once; the ten largest clones hold less than 2%. In Seattle, patients joined the study during active infection and were tracked longitudinally. Germline CDR1 and CDR2: KGHSH and LQKENI. The CDR3 covers 13 residues. V was cut by 6 bases and J by 2 bases, with 10 bases left in between.

The rearrangement links TRBV18 to TRBJ2-5; the D is unclear. The clonotype was recovered from a woman between 45 and 65 years old with COVID-19, enrolled during active disease. The sample comprised peripheral blood. In DNA, the CDR3 is TGTGCCAGCTCCCCGTATTCTCAAGAGACCCAGTACTTC. It encodes CASSPYSQETQYF.